The rows below give T cell receptor beta chains drawn from one sample of a study of metastatic and nonmetastatic thyroid tumors. TCRdb re-called the PCR reads through MiXCR. The data contain 30,000 to 35,000 clones, approximately 32% of them singletons. Sequences were obtained from blood. These receptors were obtained from a female donor with papillary thyroid cancer or a benign thyroid nodule (not recorded which). Some clones in this sample may be carry-over from other donors' samples. The CDR3 runs from the conserved cysteine through the conserved F or W. A D gene is named only where the DNA matches it firmly. Not every row has a clone size; where given, it reads once, few, many or a size class.

TRBD1 | TRBJ1-4 | 14 | TRBV12-3/TRBV12-4 | many | CASSYRGLGEKLFF | TGTGCCAGCAGTTACAGGGGGCTCGGTGAAAAACTGTTTTTT
NA | TRBJ1-4 | 14 | TRBV28 | many | CASSLSRVRRKLFF | TGTGCCAGCAGTTTAAGCAGGGTGAGACGAAAACTGTTTTTT
TRBD1 | TRBJ2-1 | 16 | TRBV10-1 | NA | CASSELRGRPYNEQFF | TGCGCCAGCAGTGAACTAAGGGGGCGTCCCTACAATGAGCAGTTCTTC
TRBD1 | TRBJ1-1 | 14 | TRBV20-1 | NA | CSARDDREVAEAFF | TGCAGTGCTAGAGATGACAGGGAGGTCGCCGAAGCTTTCTTT
NA | TRBJ2-1 | 14 | TRBV13 | many | CASSYVGSYNEQFF | TGTGCCAGCAGCTACGTTGGGTCCTACAATGAGCAGTTCTTC
NA | TRBJ2-7 | 12 | TRBV20-1 | NA | CSVSDMEYEQYF | TGCAGTGTTAGTGACATGGAGTACGAGCAGTACTTC
NA | TRBJ2-3 | 15 | TRBV20-1 | NA | CSAREGRGATDTQYF | TGCAGTGCTAGGGAAGGCCGGGGGGCGACAGATACGCAGTATTTT
TRBD2 | TRBJ2-1 | 14 | TRBV20-1 | NA | CSSSRGSSGNEQFF | TGCAGTTCTAGTCGCGGGAGCTCTGGGAATGAGCAGTTCTTC
NA | TRBJ2-3 | 14 | TRBV5-1 | many | CASSRTGVPDTQYF | TGCGCCAGCAGTCGGACTGGCGTTCCAGATACGCAGTATTTT
NA | TRBJ1-3 | 17 | TRBV27 | many | CASSSGGQRWSGNTIYF | TGTGCCAGCAGTTCCGGGGGTCAAAGATGGTCTGGAAACACCATATATTTT
NA | TRBJ1-5 | 10 | TRBV11-2 | many | CASSNQPQHF | TGTGCCAGCAGCAATCAGCCCCAGCATTTT
TRBD2 | TRBJ2-7 | 14 | TRBV6-1 | few | CASPGLAGDYEQYF | TGTGCCAGCCCGGGACTAGCGGGAGACTACGAGCAGTACTTC
TRBD2 | TRBJ2-1 | 16 | TRBV6-1 | NA | CASSGGGLARVNEQFF | TGTGCCAGCAGTGGGGGGGGTCTAGCACGCGTCAATGAGCAGTTCTTC
TRBD1 | TRBJ1-5 | 15 | TRBV3-1 | many | CASSPGTGGVQPQHF | TGTGCCAGCAGCCCCGGGACAGGGGGAGTTCAGCCCCAGCATTTT
TRBD2 | TRBJ2-1 | 15 | TRBV2 | medium-sized | CASSESGSSVDEQFF | TGTGCCAGCAGTGAAAGCGGGAGCTCGGTGGATGAGCAGTTCTTC
NA | TRBJ1-2 | 13 | TRBV28 | many | CASSLDSLAGYTF | TGTGCCAGCAGTTTAGACAGCCTGGCTGGCTACACCTTC
NA | TRBJ2-1 | 14 | TRBV6-5 | NA | CASIYSSPYNEHFF | TGTGCCAGCATTTACTCCAGCCCCTACAATGAGCATTTCTTC
TRBD1 | TRBJ2-5 | 13 | TRBV5-1 | many | CASCIQGTETQYF | TGCGCCAGCTGTATACAGGGGACCGAGACCCAGTACTTC
TRBD1 | TRBJ1-6 | 15 | TRBV6-5 | medium-sized | CASSYQGGELSPLHF | TGTGCCAGCAGTTACCAAGGGGGCGAGCTTTCACCCCTCCACTTT
NA | TRBJ2-2 | 13 | TRBV7-6 | NA | CASSLTNTGELFF | TGTGCCAGCAGCTTAACGAACACCGGGGAGCTGTTTTTT
NA | TRBJ2-1 | 17 | TRBV11-1 | many | CASSSALTGRTYNEQFF | TGTGCCAGCAGCTCAGCCCTGACAGGTAGGACCTACAATGAGCAGTTCTTC
NA | TRBJ2-2 | 13 | TRBV5-1 | NA | CASSVRVPVELFF | TGCGCCAGCAGCGTCAGGGTGCCCGTGGAGCTGTTTTTT
NA | TRBJ1-5 | 14 | TRBV20-1 | NA | CSAIRPVPNQPQHF | TGCAGTGCTATTCGACCCGTCCCCAATCAGCCCCAGCATTTT
NA | TRBJ2-1 | 13 | TRBV7-9 | NA | CASTRDVFNEQFF | TGTGCCAGCACTCGGGACGTTTTTAATGAGCAGTTCTTC
TRBD2 | TRBJ2-3 | 20 | TRBV4-1 | NA | CASSQEGWLAGASGTDTQYF | TGCGCCAGCAGCCAAGAAGGCTGGCTAGCGGGGGCCTCAGGCACAGATACGCAGTATTTT
NA | TRBJ2-2 | 16 | TRBV6-5 | NA | CASSYKWWANTGELFF | TGTGCCAGCAGTTACAAGTGGTGGGCGAACACCGGGGAGCTGTTTTTT
TRBD1 | TRBJ2-7 | 13 | TRBV28 | NA | CSRLGRGRYEQYF | TGTTCCCGGCTGGGCAGGGGGCGCTACGAGCAGTACTTC
TRBD1 | TRBJ2-1 | 15 | TRBV5-1 | many | CASSPGGTGGNEQFF | TGCGCCAGCAGCCCGGGCGGGACAGGGGGGAATGAGCAGTTCTTC
NA | TRBJ1-1 | 15 | TRBV7-9 | NA | CASILSAGTNTQAFF | TGTGCCAGCATCTTAAGCGCCGGGACGAACACTCAAGCTTTCTTT
NA | TRBJ2-3 | 12 | TRBV7-9 | few | CASSLEGDTQYF | TGTGCCAGCAGCTTAGAGGGAGATACGCAGTATTTT
NA | TRBJ1-1 | 16 | TRBV12-5 | NA | CASGLDKSGVGTEAFF | TGTGCTAGTGGTTTAGATAAATCCGGGGTGGGCACTGAAGCTTTCTTT
NA | TRBJ2-1 | 20 | TRBV10-3 | many | CAINPSQGTERQSSYNEQFF | TGCGCCATCAATCCCTCTCAGGGGACGGAGCGACAAAGCTCCTACAATGAGCAGTTCTTC
TRBD2 | TRBJ2-3 | 15 | TRBV7-3 | NA | CASSLRGVLTDAQYF | TGTGCCAGCAGCTTGCGGGGGGTCCTCACAGATGCGCAGTATTTT
NA | TRBJ2-3 | 15 | TRBV7-2 | many | CASSLGGDLISTQYF | TGTGCCAGCAGCTTAGGTGGGGATTTGATTTCTACGCAGTATTTT
NA | TRBJ2-3 | 13 | TRBV20-1 | NA | CIARRETTDTQYF | TGCATTGCTAGACGAGAGACCACAGATACGCAGTATTTT
TRBD1 | TRBJ2-1 | 15 | TRBV20-1 | NA | CSATSGTGGYNEQFF | TGCAGTGCTACCTCCGGGACAGGGGGATACAATGAGCAGTTCTTC
NA | TRBJ2-7 | 11 | TRBV20-1 | NA | CSARLLYEQYF | TGCAGTGCTAGACTACTCTACGAGCAGTACTTC
NA | TRBJ1-2 | 15 | TRBV19 | once | CASSRDTEANYGYTF | TGTGCCAGTAGCAGGGACACCGAGGCTAACTATGGCTACACCTTC
NA | TRBJ1-1 | 14 | TRBV20-1 | NA | CSARNNRYNTEAFF | TGCAGTGCTAGAAACAATAGGTACAACACTGAAGCTTTCTTT
TRBD1 | TRBJ1-1 | 17 | TRBV20-1 | NA | CSAAGGTPIGVNTEAFF | TGCAGTGCTGCAGGGGGTACACCTATCGGGGTGAACACTGAAGCTTTCTTT
NA | TRBJ2-3 | 15 | TRBV11-2 | once | CASSLDGSGADTQYF | TGTGCCAGCAGCTTAGATGGCTCGGGGGCAGATACGCAGTATTTT
NA | TRBJ1-2 | 12 | TRBV6-2/TRBV6-3 | NA | CASSYSLAGYTF | TGTGCCAGCAGTTACTCCCTTGCTGGCTACACCTTC
TRBD1 | TRBJ2-3 | 12 | TRBV11-1 | NA | CASGQGAHTQYF | TGTGCCAGCGGACAGGGCGCGCATACGCAGTATTTT
NA | TRBJ2-1 | 11 | TRBV5-4 | many | CASSLGQLQFF | TGTGCCAGCAGCTTGGGGCAGCTTCAGTTCTTC
NA | TRBJ1-5 | 14 | TRBV20-1 | many | CSARDPEGNQPQHF | TGCAGTGCTAGAGATCCGGAAGGCAATCAGCCCCAGCATTTT